One sample yielded the 15 T cell receptor beta chains listed below, sequenced in a study of blood T cell repertoires in COVID-19. Profiling relied on immunoSEQ multiplex PCR, and the TCRdb table lists in-frame clones only, not all of them. The table includes around 620,000 clones, about 87% detected once. The specimen sequenced was peripheral blood. These receptors were obtained from a woman under 30 with acute or convalescent COVID-19.

The gene calls are TRBV5-1 and TRBJ2-2, with TRBD1 matching 10 bases. This CDR3 is built from 16 residues. V trimming: 2 bases; J trimming: 5 bases; junction bases outside the gene matches: 6. Germline V CDR1 and CDR2: SGHRS, YFSETQ. The chain's CDR3 is CASSFRTGGKTGELFF. The CDR3 nucleotides read TGCGCCAGCAGCTTTAGGACAGGGGGGAAGACCGGGGAGCTGTTTTTT.

This rearrangement joins TRBV4-3 to TRBJ2-7; 10 nucleotides agree with TRBD1. Germline trimming cut 0 bases from V and 6 bases from J; bases unmatched to any gene: 14. Germline V CDR1 and CDR2: LGHNA, YSLEER. The CDR3 loop spans 18 amino acids. The CDR3 DNA is TGCGCCAGCAGCCAAGATCTCGCTAGACGGACAGGGGGTGCCGAGCAGTACTTC. Translating it yields CASSQDLARRTGGAEQYF.

This chain uses TRBV4-1 with TRBJ1-1; D remains ambiguous. Germline CDR1 reads MGHRA; CDR2 reads YSYEKL. The CDR3 runs 15 residues. Trimming took 1 base from V and 4 from J, leaving 13 bases between them. CDR3 coding DNA: TGCGCCAGCAGCCAAGGTCCCCCTTTTAGCACTGAAGCTTTCTTT. Its protein product is CASSQGPPFSTEAFF.

V usage is TRBV27 and J usage is TRBJ1-1; 8 bases are shared with TRBD1. Trimming removed 7 bases from V and 10 bases from J; junction bases left unmatched: 20. CDR3 size: 16 residues. The germline V gene has CDR1 MNHEY and CDR2 SMNVEV (reference sequence). In DNA form, the CDR3 reads TGTGCCAGCAAGAAAGAGGCAGGGACAGGTAGGTTCGGAGCTTTCTTT. Its protein product is CASKKEAGTGRFGAFF.

The gene calls are TRBV5-1 and TRBJ1-2, with 7 bases identical to TRBD1. The CDR3 consists of 14 residues. The V segment lost 1 base and the J segment 2 bases; nucleotides outside the gene matches: 2. Germline V gene lookup returns CDR1 SGHRS and CDR2 YFSETQ. CDR3 nucleotides: TGCGCCAGCAGCTTGAGGGGGCCCAACTATGGCTACACCTTC. Translating it yields CASSLRGPNYGYTF. Full variable domain (missing parts from reference TRBV5-1 and TRBJ1-2): KAGVTQTPRYLIKTRGQQVTLSCSPISGHRSVSWYQQTPGQGLQFLFEYFSETQRNKGNFPGRFSGRQFSNSRSEMNVSTLELGDSALYLCASSLRGPNYGYTFGSGTRLTVV.

The chain combines TRBV24-1 with TRBJ2-1; TRBD2 aligns across 7 bases. The CDR3 consists of 13 residues. The V gene's germline CDR1 is KGHDR and CDR2 SFDVKD. V shed 1 base and J 16 bases; nucleotides not matched to a gene: 9. The CDR3 bases are TGTGCCACCAGTGATTTAAAGAGCGGGGTGCGTTTCTTC. Protein: CATSDLKSGVRFF.

The V and J genes are TRBV3-1 (or the pseudogene TRBV3-2) and TRBJ1-2, with 8 bases aligning to TRBD1. The V gene end was trimmed by 2 bases and the J gene end by 5 bases; junction bases not matched to a gene: 4. Germline CDR1 LGHDT, CDR2 YNNKEL (reference sequence). CDR3 length equals 14 residues. This CDR3 is CASSQQGALYGYTF. DNA for the CDR3: TGTGCCAGCAGCCAACAGGGGGCGTTATATGGCTACACCTTC.

The chain joins TRBV6-5 to TRBJ1-6, with D perhaps matching TRBD1 (5 bases). V lost 4 bases to trimming and J lost 9 bases, with 16 bases between them. CDR1 is MNHEY and CDR2 is SVGAGI in the germline V gene. The CDR3 is made up of 15 amino acids. CDR3 in DNA: TGTGCCAGCAGTTCCGGCGGAGGGGTCGGTTCACCCCTCCACTTT. Translated: CASSSGGGVGSPLHF.

V and J are TRBV6-2 or TRBV6-3 and TRBJ2-3, with TRBD2 identical over 10 bases. Germline CDR1 and CDR2: MNHEY and SVGEGT. V shed 2 bases and J 3 bases; nucleotides not matched to a gene: 11. This CDR3 is built from 18 residues. The CDR3 loop reads CASSYKSGGAEWTDTQYF. Written as DNA, the CDR3 is TGTGCCAGCAGTTACAAAAGCGGGGGGGCCGAGTGGACAGATACGCAGTATTTT.

CDR3 DNA: TGTGCCAGCAGCCATAACAGGGAATTCGCCGGCTACACCTTC. It translates to CASSHNREFAGYTF. The V call is TRBV4-2, the J call TRBJ1-2; D is possibly TRBD1 (6 bases). Trimming took off 3 bases at V and 8 bases at J, with 16 bases between the two ends. This CDR3 has 14 residues. Germline lookup yields CDR1 LGHNA and CDR2 YNFKEQ.

The V call is TRBV5-1, the J call TRBJ1-1, with 9 bases aligning to TRBD1. Germline V gene sequence: CDR1 SGHRS, CDR2 YFSETQ. Unmatched junction bases numbered 13, after V lost 4 bases and J lost 6 bases. The CDR3 extends over 16 amino acids. This chain's CDR3 is CASSVVGYGQGPEAFF. CDR3 nucleotides: TGCGCCAGCAGCGTGGTGGGGTACGGACAGGGGCCTGAAGCTTTCTTT.

V is TRBV11-2 and J is TRBJ2-5; 7 bases line up with TRBD1. In germline, CDR1 is SGHAT, CDR2 FQNNGV. V was pared by 2 bases and J by 3 bases, with 3 bases of the junction left unmatched. The length of the CDR3 is 14 residues. Here the CDR3 reads CASSLLTGEETQYF. Written as DNA, the CDR3 is TGTGCCAGCAGCTTACTTACAGGGGAAGAGACCCAGTACTTC.

The chain employs TRBV27 and TRBJ2-7, with 7 bases lining up with TRBD2. The CDR3 runs to 15 residues. In germline, CDR1 is MNHEY, CDR2 SMNVEV (reference sequence). Trimming cost V 2 bases and J 3 bases; bases outside gene matches: 7. The CDR3 here is CASSLGTTTHYEQYF. The CDR3 DNA sequence: TGTGCCAGCAGTTTAGGGACTACGACCCACTACGAGCAGTACTTC.

In its sample, this clone was seen a few times. V gene TRBV15 combines with J gene TRBJ1-6; a weak D match, TRBD1 (6 bases). The germline V gene encodes CDR1 LNHNV and CDR2 YYDKDF (reference sequence). The CDR3 runs to 17 residues. Trimming cost V 3 bases and J 10 bases, with 22 bases left between them. The CDR3 region is CATSSPSTRGRSSPLHF. The CDR3 nucleotides read TGTGCCACCAGCAGCCCTTCAACCAGGGGCAGAAGCTCACCCCTCCACTTT. Based on the CDR3 plus reference TRBV15 and TRBJ1-6, the full variable domain is DAMVIQNPRYQVTQFGKPVTLSCSQTLNHNVMYWYQQKSSQAPKLLFHYYDKDFNNEADTPDNFQSRRPNTSFCFLDIRSPGLGDTAMYLCATSSPSTRGRSSPLHFGNGTRLTVT.

The chain carries TRBV5-1 and TRBJ1-4; D unresolved. From germline, CDR1 is SGHRS and CDR2 YFSETQ. The CDR3 contains 16 residues. Trimming took off 4 bases at V and 8 bases at J, with 21 bases between the two ends. The DNA for the CDR3 is TGCGCCAGCAGCCGACTGGCGGCGGAGGTTCAGGAAAAACTGTTTTTT. Translating it yields CASSRLAAEVQEKLFF.